This entry lists 19 T cell receptor beta chains sequenced from one sample in a study of T-cell reconstitution after alpha-beta-depleted transplantation in children. It was with unique molecular identifiers that the TCRbeta library was prepared. MiXCR, applied by TCRdb to the PCR reads, yields one record per CDR3 protein. The profile shows about 190,000 distinct CDR3 sequences, around 6.8% of them singletons. Sequenced here: PBMCs from the stem cell graft donor, sampled from the stem cell graft. The receptors were gathered from a human donor who donated a stem cell graft to a child with Wiskott-Aldrich syndrome.

This clonotype has more than one count but fewer than ten. CDR3 region: CASSSNAGGLTGELFF. The CDR3 coding sequence is TGTGCCAGCAGTTCTAACGCAGGGGGACTCACCGGGGAGCTGTTTTTT. The chain carries TRBV12-3 or TRBV12-4 and TRBJ2-2; D may be TRBD1 (7 bases). V dropped 4 bases and J dropped 4 bases, with 16 bases sitting between them. The CDR3 has 16 residues.

Ten or more counts support this clonotype. V is TRBV4-1 and J is TRBJ2-5; D remains unclear. Germline V CDR1 and CDR2: MGHRA, YSYEKL. This CDR3 spans 13 amino acids. Trimming pared 4 bases from V and 5 bases from J, leaving 11 bases between. The CDR3 loop reads CASSPRLLETQYF. The CDR3 coding sequence is TGCGCCAGCAGCCCGAGACTCTTGGAGACCCAGTACTTC.

There are a few counts of this clonotype. This rearrangement joins TRBV6-1 to TRBJ2-2, with a weak D call TRBD1 (6 bases). The CDR3 has 15 amino acids. Germline CDR1 MNHNS, CDR2 SASEGT. Between the trimmed V and J ends, which lost 5 bases and 1 base, there was a span of 11 bases. The CDR3 loop is CASSRQDGNTGELFF. CDR3 nucleotides: TGTGCCAGCAGTCGACAGGATGGGAACACCGGGGAGCTGTTTTTT.

This clonotype was counted between two and nine times. The V gene is TRBV5-1, the J gene TRBJ1-1; weak D call: TRBD1 (5 bases). CDR3 length equals 15 residues. Per the germline V gene, CDR1 is SGHRS and CDR2 is YFSETQ. V dropped 4 bases and J dropped 3 bases, with 16 bases sitting between them. The CDR3 spells CASSTGRLGYTEAFF. The CDR3 DNA sequence: TGCGCCAGCAGCACGGGACGGTTGGGTTACACTGAAGCTTTCTTT.

The table lists this clonotype with many counts. The V call is TRBV28, the J call TRBJ2-1; D is ambiguous. The V gene lost 3 bases and the J gene lost 1 base, with 10 bases spanning the gap. CDR3 length: 15 amino acids. Germline loops: CDR1 MDHEN, CDR2 SYDVKM. Here the CDR3 reads CASSFGGVSYNEQFF. The DNA for the CDR3 is TGTGCCAGCAGTTTTGGTGGGGTGTCCTACAATGAGCAGTTCTTC.

This chain links TRBV12-3 or TRBV12-4 with TRBJ2-2; 10 bases match TRBD1. The CDR3 length is 15 residues. Trimming cost V 5 bases and J 4 bases; bases outside gene matches: 4. CDR3 loop: CASSPRTGGTGELFF. DNA for the CDR3: TGTGCCAGCAGTCCGCGGACAGGGGGCACCGGGGAGCTGTTTTTT.

Many counts were recorded for this clonotype. The rearrangement joins TRBV28 to TRBJ2-1; 9 bases fit TRBD1. Unmatched junction bases numbered 8, after V lost 5 bases and J lost 3 bases. Germline CDR1 and CDR2: MDHEN and SYDVKM. The CDR3 totals 16 residues. The CDR3 bases are TGTGCCAGCAGTCTTTTACAGGGGGCGGTCTACAATGAGCAGTTCTTC. Protein: CASSLLQGAVYNEQFF.

This clonotype was recorded at least ten times. The chain uses TRBV18 and TRBJ2-7; a possible D gene is TRBD2 (5 bases). V was shortened by 6 bases and J by 5 bases, with 11 bases between the two germline ends. The CDR3 contains 12 residues. CDR1 and CDR2 from the germline V gene are KGHSH and LQKENI. The CDR3 sequence: CASSEGGNEQYF. The CDR3 DNA follows: TGTGCCAGCTCCGAGGGTGGCAACGAGCAGTACTTC. Full variable domain (missing parts from reference TRBV18 and TRBJ2-7): NAGVMQNPRHLVRRRGQEARLRCSPMKGHSHVYWYRQLPEEGLKFMVYLQKENIIDESGMPKERFSAEFPKEGPSILRIQQVVRGDSAAYFCASSEGGNEQYFGPGTRLTVT.

This clonotype was detected many times. The chain couples TRBV7-9 to TRBJ1-1, with 9 nucleotides matching TRBD1. The CDR3 loop spans 16 amino acids. The V gene end was trimmed by 5 bases and the J gene end by 4 bases; junction bases not matched to a gene: 11. CDR1 is SEHNR and CDR2 is FQNEAQ in the germline V gene (reference sequence). In DNA, the CDR3 is TGTGCCAGCAGCGCCAACACAGGGGGCCTTGGCACTGAAGCTTTCTTT. It yields the protein CASSANTGGLGTEAFF. Filled out from reference TRBV7-9 and TRBJ1-1, the complete variable domain reads DTGVSQNPRHKITKRGQNVTFRCDPISEHNRLYWYRQTLGQGPEFLTYFQNEAQLEKSRLLSDRFSAERPKGSFSTLEIQRTEQGDSAMYLCASSANTGGLGTEAFFGQGTRLTVV.

This clonotype was observed a handful of times. The chain has TRBV5-1 and TRBJ2-5; D tentatively reads TRBD1 or TRBD2 (5 bases each). CDR1 SGHRS and CDR2 YFSETQ come from the germline V gene. Trimming took off 4 bases at V and 4 bases at J, with 17 bases between the two ends. This CDR3 is 15 amino acids long. The CDR3 sequence: CASSEQYSRGETQYF. CDR3 nucleotide sequence: TGCGCCAGCAGCGAACAGTATTCGAGGGGAGAGACCCAGTACTTC.

On this clonotype itself: Given a much more abundant clone one base away, this may be a read error. The genes are TRBV12-3 or TRBV12-4 and TRBJ2-5; 14 nucleotides line up with TRBD2. The CDR3 is 15 amino acids. CDR3 sequence: CASCSGLAGVEAQYF. CDR3 in DNA: TGTGCCAGCTGCTCGGGACTAGCGGGAGTAGAGGCCCAGTACTTC.

This chain connects TRBV5-1 to TRBJ2-7; 9 positions match TRBD1. Germline loops: CDR1 SGHRS, CDR2 YFSETQ. This CDR3 is 14 amino acids long. The V and J ends lost 8 bases and 5 bases, in that order; junction bases with no gene match: 11. The CDR3 sequence: CASFTGGADNEQYF. CDR3 bases: TGCGCCAGTTTCACAGGGGGCGCCGACAACGAGCAGTACTTC.

This clonotype was picked up many times. V is TRBV5-6 and J is TRBJ1-4, with TRBD1 matching 7 bases. The length of the CDR3 is 16 residues. Germline loops: CDR1 SGHDT, CDR2 YYEEEE. V lost 1 base, J lost 5 bases, and 8 bases stayed unmatched. CDR3 protein: CASSLTWTGLNEKLFF. The CDR3 DNA reads TGTGCCAGCAGCTTGACGTGGACAGGACTGAATGAAAAACTGTTTTTT. Supplemented by reference TRBV5-6 and TRBJ1-4, the full variable domain reads DAGVTQSPTHLIKTRGQQVTLRCSPKSGHDTVSWYQQALGQGPQFIFQYYEEEERQRGNFPDRFSGHQFPNYSSELNVNALLLGDSALYLCASSLTWTGLNEKLFFGSGTQLSVL.

This clonotype was recorded at least ten times. CDR3 sequence: CSVGFGGGEQYF. CDR3 DNA sequence: TGCAGCGTTGGGTTTGGGGGCGGCGAGCAGTACTTC. The chain combines TRBV29-1 with TRBJ2-7, with a tentative D call TRBD1 (6 bases). This CDR3 spans 12 amino acids. The V and J ends lost 4 bases and 6 bases respectively, with 13 bases between them. The V gene's germline CDR1 is SQVTM and CDR2 ANQGSEA.

This chain uses TRBV7-9 with TRBJ2-2; maybe TRBD1 (6 bases). The CDR3 is 13 amino acids. Germline assignment: CDR1 SEHNR and CDR2 FQNEAQ (reference sequence). The V end was cut by 11 bases, the J end by 1 base, with 11 bases between. Here the CDR3 DNA reads TGTGCCTTAAAGGGGGAGAACACCGGGGAGCTGTTTTTT. It codes for CALKGENTGELFF. Together with reference TRBV7-9 and TRBJ2-2, the CDR3 gives the full variable domain: DTGVSQNPRHKITKRGQNVTFRCDPISEHNRLYWYRQTLGQGPEFLTYFQNEAQLEKSRLLSDRFSAERPKGSFSTLEIQRTEQGDSAMYLCALKGENTGELFFGEGSRLTVL.

This clonotype was counted at least ten times. The V call is TRBV29-1, the J call TRBJ2-7; 8 bases are a match to TRBD2. CDR1 is SQVTM, CDR2 ANQGSEA, per germline. This CDR3 has 13 residues. V lost 5 bases to trimming and J lost 3 bases; unmatched junction nucleotides: 6. This CDR3 reads CSVKPSGLYEQYF. The CDR3 nucleotides are TGCAGCGTTAAACCTAGCGGGCTCTACGAGCAGTACTTC.

V gene TRBV19 combines with J gene TRBJ2-5; 8 bases fit TRBD1. This CDR3 spans 16 amino acids. Germline V gives CDR1 LNHDA, CDR2 SQIVND (reference sequence). Trimming at V came to 5 bases and at J to 1 base, leaving 9 bases not matched to a gene. The CDR3 DNA sequence: TGTGCCAGTAGTCCAATAACAGGGGGGCGCCAAGAGACCCAGTACTTC. Protein: CASSPITGGRQETQYF.

This clonotype was found a few times. V is TRBV7-6 and J is TRBJ2-4; D assignment may be TRBD1 or TRBD2 (6 bases each). Germline V gives CDR1 SGHVS, CDR2 FNYEAQ. The CDR3 consists of 16 residues. The V gene lost 1 base and the J gene lost 7 bases, with 17 bases spanning the gap. In DNA form, the CDR3 reads TGTGCCAGCAGCTTAGGCCCCAAGGGGGGCCCCAACATTCAGTACTTC. Its protein is CASSLGPKGGPNIQYF.

The V and J genes are TRBV27 and TRBJ2-2; possible D gene TRBD1, 5 bases. The germline V gene encodes CDR1 MNHEY and CDR2 SMNVEV (reference sequence). V was shortened by 4 bases and J by 6 bases, with 18 bases between the two germline ends. The length of the CDR3 is 16 residues. The CDR3 DNA sequence: TGTGCCAGCAGTTCCGACAGATCCCTGGGCTCCGGGGAGCTGTTTTTT. This translates into CASSSDRSLGSGELFF.